This entry lists 12 T cell receptor beta chains sequenced from one sample in a study of CD8+CD57+ T cells in acquired aplastic anemia. TCR beta VDJ and CDR3 were profiled, and genomic DNA was the template. TCRdb reprocessed the reads via MiXCR and lists one record per CDR3 protein. In the table there are around 200,000 distinct CDR3 sequences, 48% of which are singletons. For sequencing, patients were chosen who had shown expansion of CD8+CD57+ cells by flow cytometry. The specimen was sorted CD4+, CD8+, or CD8+CD57+ T cells (not recorded which) from PBMCs. These receptor sequences come from a human donor with aplastic anemia.

The V and J genes are TRBV10-3 and TRBJ2-1; 7 bases fit TRBD2. The germline CDR1 and CDR2 sequences are ENHRY and SYGVKD. The CDR3 has 15 residues. J was trimmed by 9 bases and V by 6 bases; bases with no gene match: 14. The CDR3, as DNA: TGTGCCATCAGCGCAGTTGGCGGGAGCTCGGGTGAGCAGTTCTTC. It translates to CAISAVGGSSGEQFF.

As concerns this clonotype: Possible read error: a much larger clone is one base away. The V call is TRBV5-1, the J call TRBJ2-5; possibly TRBD1 or TRBD2 for D (6 bases each). The CDR3 length is 15 residues. Germline V gene lookup returns CDR1 SGHRS and CDR2 YFSETQ. The CDR3 is CASSSGFRGQGTQYF. CDR3 nucleotides: TGCGCCAGCAGCAGTGGCTTTCGGGGGCAAGGGACCCAGTACTTC.

The chain links TRBV6-1 to TRBJ1-2; no definite D call. The CDR3 is made up of 13 amino acids. Trimming removed 5 bases from V and 2 bases from J, with 9 bases in between. Germline values: CDR1 MNHNS, CDR2 SASEGT. CDR3 bases: TGTGCCAGCAGTAAAACAGACAACTATGGCTACACCTTC. Translated, it gives CASSKTDNYGYTF.

This clonotype has just a few counts. This chain connects TRBV10-3 to TRBJ1-1; 7 bases match TRBD1. The CDR3 is 12 residues long. The junction had 3 bases not matched to a gene; V was cut back by 10 bases and J by 1 base. Germline V gene data show CDR1 as ENHRY and CDR2 as SYGVKD. For the CDR3, the DNA is TGTGCCAGCCGGGACAGGAACACTGAAGCTTTCTTT. Amino acids: CASRDRNTEAFF.

The table lists this clonotype with many counts. This chain links TRBV24-1 with TRBJ2-3, with 8 bases lining up with TRBD1. Germline-derived CDR1 and CDR2 are KGHDR and SFDVKD. V was clipped by 4 bases and J by 3 bases; unmatched bases: 8. The CDR3 loop spans 16 amino acids. The CDR3 loop is CATSDGDRSRTDTQYF. Here the CDR3 DNA reads TGTGCCACCAGTGACGGGGACAGGAGCAGAACAGATACGCAGTATTTT.

This clonotype has a handful of counts. The chain couples TRBV5-1 to TRBJ1-5; D might be TRBD1 (6 bases). Germline V gives CDR1 SGHRS, CDR2 YFSETQ. The CDR3 is made up of 17 amino acids. Trimming shortened V by 5 bases and J by 0 bases, and 18 bases separated the two germline ends. CDR3 sequence: CASSPGVFLNSNQPQHF. For the CDR3, the DNA is TGCGCCAGCAGTCCAGGGGTTTTTCTTAATAGCAATCAGCCCCAGCATTTT.

This rearrangement joins TRBV20-1 to TRBJ2-5, with unresolved D. CDR3 length: 14 amino acids. Trimming took off 3 bases at V and 2 bases at J, with 13 bases between the two ends. Germline V CDR1 and CDR2: DFQATT, SNEGSKA (reference sequence). The CDR3 DNA follows: TGCAGTGCTAGGCCAGCGCGTCGTCAAGAGACCCAGTACTTC. It encodes CSARPARRQETQYF.

The chain combines TRBV6-4 with TRBJ1-2; D possibly corresponds to TRBD1 (5 bases). V was pared by 4 bases and J by 2 bases, with 8 bases between. Germline values: CDR1 MRHNA, CDR2 SNTAGT. This CDR3 spans 13 amino acids. The CDR3: CASSGAGNYGYTF. CDR3 sequence (DNA): TGTGCCAGCAGTGGGGCAGGGAACTATGGCTACACCTTC.

J is TRBJ1-2 and V is TRBV24-1; TRBD1 agrees at 7 bases. V was clipped by 4 bases and J by 5 bases; unmatched bases: 6. In germline, CDR1 is KGHDR, CDR2 SFDVKD. The CDR3 runs to 14 residues. In DNA, the CDR3 is TGTGCCACCAGTGACACGGACAGGTCTTATGGCTACACCTTC. This codes for CATSDTDRSYGYTF.

The sample holds a few counts of this clonotype. The chain links TRBV7-9 to TRBJ1-2; D gene uncertain. This CDR3 is built from 11 residues. The V gene's germline CDR1 is SEHNR and CDR2 FQNEAQ (reference sequence). The DNA for the CDR3 is TGTGCTGCCTCCAGTTACTATGGCTACACCTTC. This sequence encodes CAASSYYGYTF. The variable domain in full, completed from reference TRBV7-9 and TRBJ1-2, reads DTGVSQNPRHKITKRGQNVTFRCDPISEHNRLYWYRQTLGQGPEFLTYFQNEAQLEKSRLLSDRFSAERPKGSFSTLEIQRTEQGDSAMYLCAASSYYGYTFGSGTRLTVV.

The chain employs TRBV15 and TRBJ2-7; D perhaps matches TRBD2 (5 bases). Trimming stripped 0 bases from V and 6 bases from J, with 12 bases between. This CDR3 contains 14 residues. Germline V gene lookup returns CDR1 LNHNV and CDR2 YYDKDF (reference sequence). This chain's CDR3 is CATSRDRAALEQYF. The CDR3 DNA reads as TGTGCCACCAGCAGAGATCGAGCGGCTCTCGAGCAGTACTTC.

This clonotype appeared many times. This chain links TRBV11-2 with TRBJ2-3; no clear D gene. The ends were cut back, 5 bases at V and 9 bases at J, with 15 bases in the middle. This CDR3 contains 13 residues. Germline V CDR1 and CDR2: SGHAT, FQNNGV. The CDR3 DNA follows: TGTGCCAGCAGCCACCACGTAAAAGAGACGCAGTATTTT. Its protein product is CASSHHVKETQYF.